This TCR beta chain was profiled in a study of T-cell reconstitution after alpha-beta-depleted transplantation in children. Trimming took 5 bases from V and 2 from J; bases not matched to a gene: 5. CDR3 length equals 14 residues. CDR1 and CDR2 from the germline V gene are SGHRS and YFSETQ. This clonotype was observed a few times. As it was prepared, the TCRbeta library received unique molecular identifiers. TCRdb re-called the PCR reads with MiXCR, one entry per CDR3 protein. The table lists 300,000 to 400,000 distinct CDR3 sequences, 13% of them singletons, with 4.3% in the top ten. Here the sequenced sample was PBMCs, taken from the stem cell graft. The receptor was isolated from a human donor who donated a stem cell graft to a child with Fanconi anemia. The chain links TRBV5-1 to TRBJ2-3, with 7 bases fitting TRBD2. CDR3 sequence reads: CASSPAGPTDTQYF. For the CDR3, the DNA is TGCGCCAGCAGTCCAGCGGGACCCACAGATACGCAGTATTTT.